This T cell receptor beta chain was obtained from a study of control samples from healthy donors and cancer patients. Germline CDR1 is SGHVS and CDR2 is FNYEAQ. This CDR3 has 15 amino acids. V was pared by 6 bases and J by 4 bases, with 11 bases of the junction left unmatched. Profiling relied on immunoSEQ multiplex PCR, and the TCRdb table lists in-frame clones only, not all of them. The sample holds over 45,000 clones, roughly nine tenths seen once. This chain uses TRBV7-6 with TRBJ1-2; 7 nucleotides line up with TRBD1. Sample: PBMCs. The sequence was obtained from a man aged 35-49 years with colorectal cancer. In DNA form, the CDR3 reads TGTGCCAGCAGTAATACAGGGGCCCTTGTCTATGGCTACACCTTC. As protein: CASSNTGALVYGYTF.